This T cell receptor (beta chain) appears in the sequencing data of a study of radiotherapy plus CTLA-4 blockade in lung cancer. Study information: Objective responses were recorded in about 17% of patients, with disease control recorded in roughly 31%.

Method: immunoSEQ multiplex PCR; TCRdb's copy keeps in-frame clones and lacks some. The top ten hold 7.1% of the sample, which has roughly 68,000 clones, over 65% seen once. Enrolled patients, whose metastatic non-small-cell lung cancer was chemo-refractory, received focal radiation plus CTLA-4 blockade with ipilimumab. With regard to this clone: Its antigen is not identified.

Study findings and constraints: Expansion of tumor-derived TCR clones was observed in blood after radiotherapy plus ipilimumab.

The sequence derives from a human donor with non-small cell lung cancer who had a complete response to radiotherapy plus ipilimumab. The sequencing used peripheral blood, collected from a patient treated with radiotherapy plus ipilimumab.

The CDR3 coding sequence is TGTGCCAGCAGTGACGGCGCCGGGGAGCTGTTTTTT. Protein: CASSDGAGELFF. The J gene is TRBJ2-2, the V gene TRBV2; D call uncertain. Between the trimmed V and J ends, which lost 3 bases and 6 bases, there was a span of 5 bases. CDR1 is SNHLY, CDR2 FYNNEI, per germline. The CDR3 covers 12 residues.